A selection of T cell receptor beta chains follows, all from one sample in a study of T cell changes during pregnancy in multiple sclerosis. The protocol was immunoSEQ multiplex PCR, while the TCRdb copy is restricted to in-frame clones and leaves out a portion. The table has some 120,000 clones, 80% to 95% seen once. This material consisted of peripheral blood, taken in the third trimester of pregnancy. These TCRs come from a female donor with multiple sclerosis, enrolled in a pregnancy study. The CDR3 runs from the conserved cysteine through the conserved F or W. A D gene is named only where the DNA matches it firmly. Some rows have no size entry. The others give once, few or many, or a class for an expanded clone.

v_gene,j_gene,d_gene,abundance,CDR3aa,CDR3nt
TRBV2,TRBJ1-5,NA,NA,CASRGGVSNQPQHF,TGTGCCAGCAGAGGAGGAGTTAGCAATCAGCCCCAGCATTTT
TRBV28,TRBJ2-4,TRBD2,once,CASTTPLGLAGLVSPGIQYF,TGTGCCAGCACCACCCCTCTGGGACTAGCGGGACTTGTGTCCCCGGGCATTCAGTACTTC
TRBV6-5,TRBJ1-3,NA,NA,CASSYRQGLGNTIYF,TGTGCCAGCAGTTATAGGCAGGGGCTCGGAAACACCATATATTTT
TRBV30,TRBJ1-5,TRBD1,NA,CAWNPGQGVGPQHF,TGTGCCTGGAACCCGGGACAGGGAGTTGGGCCCCAGCATTTT
TRBV29-1,TRBJ1-1,NA,NA,CSVRLGLREAFF,TGCAGCGTCCGCCTAGGCCTTAGGGAAGCTTTCTTT
TRBV5-6,TRBJ1-6,NA,NA,CASSLQRDSPLHF,TGTGCCAGCAGCTTGCAACGGGATTCACCCCTCCACTTT
TRBV25-1,TRBJ2-1,NA,NA,CASSEGTSYNEQFF,TGTGCCAGCAGTGAGGGGACTTCATACAATGAGCAGTTCTTC
TRBV2,TRBJ2-1,NA,NA,CASRTDFSYNEQFF,TGTGCCTCACGGACTGATTTCTCCTACAATGAGCAGTTCTTC
TRBV25-1,TRBJ2-7,TRBD2,NA,CASSEYQPTSGKYEQYF,TGTGCCAGCAGTGAATATCAGCCGACTAGCGGGAAATACGAGCAGTACTTC
TRBV11-2,TRBJ1-5,NA,NA,CASSLDLGGVQPQHF,TGTGCCAGCAGCTTAGATCTCGGGGGGGTTCAGCCCCAGCATTTT
TRBV18,TRBJ2-7,NA,NA,CASSHGDNSYEQYF,TGTGCCAGCTCACACGGGGACAACTCCTACGAGCAGTACTTC
TRBV2,TRBJ2-3,TRBD1,NA,CASSGGTGGAITDTQYF,TGTGCCAGCAGTGGGGGGACAGGGGGCGCGATCACAGATACGCAGTATTTT
TRBV15,TRBJ2-7,TRBD2,NA,CATAASGLSYEQYF,TGTGCCACCGCTGCTAGCGGACTCTCCTACGAGCAGTACTTC
TRBV6-1,TRBJ2-4,NA,NA,CASSEARRGNNIQYF,TGTGCCAGCAGTGAAGCGCGTCGAGGGAATAACATTCAGTACTTC
TRBV5-5,TRBJ2-1,NA,NA,CASSTTGTASSYNEQFF,TGTGCCAGCAGCACTACAGGGACGGCAAGCTCCTACAATGAGCAGTTCTTC
TRBV29-1,TRBJ1-5,NA,NA,CSVSLQGSQPQHF,TGCAGCGTTTCTTTGCAGGGAAGTCAGCCCCAGCATTTT
TRBV2,TRBJ1-6,TRBD1,NA,CASSNRDRGNSPLHF,TGTGCCAGCAGTAACCGGGACAGGGGCAATTCACCCCTCCACTTT
TRBV7-2,TRBJ1-2,TRBD1,NA,CASSMHRGSGYTF,TGTGCCAGCAGCATGCACAGGGGCAGCGGCTACACCTTC
TRBV5-6,TRBJ2-7,NA,once,CASTSWPSSYEQYF,TGTGCCAGCACCAGTTGGCCCAGCTCCTACGAGCAGTACTTC
TRBV7-9,TRBJ2-3,NA,NA,CASSLGGASTDTQYF,TGTGCCAGCAGCTTAGGCGGGGCTAGCACAGATACGCAGTATTTT
TRBV19,TRBJ2-5,NA,NA,CASSPRGGHGETQYF,TGTGCCAGTAGTCCCCGGGGAGGTCATGGAGAGACCCAGTACTTC
TRBV29-1,TRBJ2-7,NA,NA,CSALKLAGLSYEQYF,TGCAGCGCCCTTAAATTGGCAGGCCTCTCGTACGAGCAGTACTTC
TRBV2,TRBJ1-2,NA,once,CASTGSSLNYGYTF,TGTGCCAGCACGGGATCCTCCCTTAACTATGGCTACACCTTC
TRBV5-1,TRBJ2-1,NA,NA,CASSRTRGGSEQFF,TGCGCCAGCAGCCGGACTAGAGGGGGGTCCGAGCAGTTCTTC
TRBV2,TRBJ1-1,TRBD1,NA,CASSIQGHTEAFF,TGTGCCAGCAGTATACAGGGGCACACTGAAGCTTTCTTT